The present TCR beta chain was sequenced within a study of blood T cells in healthy people across ages. This clonotype was recorded at least ten times. Its target is unknown. Overall study findings and caveats: The diversity estimates, figures obtained from one million T cells, were considered underestimates. Across the age range, TCR beta diversity per million T cells fell in a roughly linear way.

A sample-barcoded 5' primer and a J-beta primer mix were used in a second PCR of roughly 6 to 12 cycles. TCRdb reprocessed the 5' RACE reads with MiXCR, giving one entry per CDR3 protein. This sample has about 1.5 million distinct CDR3 sequences, with approximately 43% found just once. The germline V gene has CDR1 GTSNPN and CDR2 SVGIG (reference sequence). With 0 bases removed from V and 5 bases from J, the gap between germline ends came to 10 bases. The CDR3 length is 13 residues. The sequencing sample was made of blood. The V gene is TRBV30, the J gene TRBJ1-1, with D perhaps matching TRBD1 (5 bases). This clonotype was sampled from a woman younger than 35 in good health. The CDR3 is CAWSVGGITEAFF. The CDR3 DNA is TGTGCCTGGAGTGTTGGGGGAATTACTGAAGCTTTCTTT.